This T cell receptor beta chain was identified during a study of blood T cell repertoires in COVID-19. Study information: The United States, Italy and Spain provided the acute and convalescent COVID-19 samples.

Study processing details: Estimation of nucleated cell counts relied on the amplification of reference gene primers. Sequenced by immunoSEQ multiplex PCR; TCRdb stores in-frame clones only, minus some. The V and J calls and clone size are taken from that table; D and trimming were inferred from the DNA. The data contain around 270,000 clones, over 80% of them singletons. Germline V gene data show CDR1 as LNHDA and CDR2 as SQIVND (reference sequence). The CDR3 is made up of 15 amino acids. V was cut by 6 bases and J by 1 base, with 15 bases left in between. V is TRBV19 and J is TRBJ1-1; the D gene is possibly TRBD1 (6 bases). Sequenced material: peripheral blood. The receptor was isolated from a woman in her forties who had recovered from COVID-19. For the CDR3, the DNA is TGTGCCAGTAGATCACTCGGCAGGGGGAACACTGAAGCTTTCTTT. This encodes CASRSLGRGNTEAFF.